These 23 T cell receptor beta chains were all obtained from the same sample, sequenced in a study of cytomegalovirus exposure and HLA in healthy donors. In the PCR, 60 Vbeta and 13 Jbeta primers were used. This table comes from immunoSEQ multiplex PCR, and its TCRdb copy is limited to in-frame clones, with some not included. Of fewer than 200,000 clones in the sample, less than 80% were seen once. Sequencing was performed on PBMCs. The receptor set was obtained from a woman aged 40 to 49 in good health and CMV-seronegative.

V and J are TRBV28 and TRBJ2-1; no firm D call. The CDR3 length is 14 residues. Germline-derived CDR1 and CDR2 are MDHEN and SYDVKM. Deletions cut 9 bases from V and 0 bases from J, with 12 bases between. The CDR3, as DNA: TGTGCCAGTCTCGCGGCGCCCTCCTACAATGAGCAGTTCTTC. Residues: CASLAAPSYNEQFF.

This sequence joins TRBV5-1 and TRBJ2-1; 7 nucleotides line up with TRBD2. This CDR3 is built from 14 residues. Germline assignment: CDR1 SGHRS and CDR2 YFSETQ. V lost 5 bases and J lost 10; bases outside the gene matches: 12. The CDR3 bases are TGCGCCAGCAGTGGGACTACTTCTTCTCTGGAGCAGTTCTTC. Protein sequence: CASSGTTSSLEQFF.

This clone was counted between two and nine times. The chain is built from TRBV5-5 and TRBJ2-7; D remains unclear. V lost 2 bases to trimming and J lost 3 bases, with 9 bases between them. The CDR3 runs to 13 residues. From germline, CDR1 is SGHKS and CDR2 YYEKEE (reference sequence). The CDR3 nucleotides are TGTGCCAGCAGCTTCGCAGGCCTCTACGAGCAGTACTTC. Its translation is CASSFAGLYEQYF.

The rearrangement joins TRBV5-1 to TRBJ2-7, with TRBD2 matching 9 bases. The CDR3 totals 15 residues. The germline gives CDR1 SGHRS, CDR2 YFSETQ. Trimming at V came to 6 bases and at J to 6 bases, leaving 13 bases not matched to a gene. CDR3 coding DNA: TGCGCCAGCAACCCCGGGGTAGCGGGGGCAGGCGAGCAGTACTTC. Its translation: CASNPGVAGAGEQYF.

The chain uses TRBV7-3 and TRBJ2-1; TRBD2 agrees at 13 bases. The CDR3 is 17 amino acids. Losses at the gene ends were 3 bases for V and 5 bases for J; bases not matched to a gene: 7. CDR1 SGHTA and CDR2 FQGTGA come from the germline V gene. CDR3 coding DNA: TGTGCCAGCAGCTTTCTCCCCGGGACTAGCGGGAACAATGAGCAGTTCTTC. Translated, it gives CASSFLPGTSGNNEQFF.

This clone was counted a single time. V gene TRBV5-5 combines with J gene TRBJ2-7; the D is unclear. V was pared by 3 bases and J by 4 bases, with 5 bases between. Germline CDR1 and CDR2: SGHKS and YYEKEE (reference sequence). This CDR3 contains 11 residues. CDR3 residues: CASSSGYEQYF. In DNA, the CDR3 is TGTGCCAGCAGCTCAGGTTACGAGCAGTACTTC.

The chain employs TRBV10-3 and TRBJ1-1; 8 bases agree with TRBD1. The CDR3 is made up of 14 amino acids. With 4 bases clipped from V and 1 base from J, the junction kept 2 bases outside the gene matches. The germline V gene has CDR1 ENHRY and CDR2 SYGVKD. DNA for the CDR3: TGTGCCATCAGTGTGGGGACAGGGAACACTGAAGCTTTCTTT. This encodes CAISVGTGNTEAFF.

The chain joins TRBV30 to TRBJ2-7; D is perhaps TRBD2 (6 bases). Germline CDR1 and CDR2: GTSNPN and SVGIG (reference sequence). Trimming took off 6 bases at V and 0 bases at J, with 12 bases between the two ends. The CDR3 runs to 13 residues. CDR3 sequence: CACGTVNSYEQYF. The CDR3 nucleotides read TGTGCCTGCGGGACTGTGAACTCCTACGAGCAGTACTTC.

The chain joins TRBV4-3 to TRBJ2-3, with D hard to call. Between the trimmed V and J ends, which lost 0 bases and 4 bases, there was a span of 11 bases. In germline, CDR1 is LGHNA, CDR2 YSLEER. The CDR3 is 15 amino acids. The CDR3 here is CASSQEGLPADTQYF. DNA of the CDR3: TGCGCCAGCAGCCAAGAGGGCCTACCCGCAGATACGCAGTATTTT.

In its sample, this clone was seen a few times. V gene TRBV28 combines with J gene TRBJ1-1; D might be TRBD1 (5 bases). The CDR3 spans 14 residues. The germline V and J ends were trimmed by 4 bases and 0 bases, with 9 bases remaining between them. CDR1 MDHEN and CDR2 SYDVKM come from the germline V gene. The CDR3 spells CASSSGSLNTEAFF. In DNA form, the CDR3 reads TGTGCCAGCAGTTCAGGGTCCCTGAACACTGAAGCTTTCTTT.

A remark on this clone: Other DNA sequences within the sample encode an identical CDR3. This sequence joins TRBV15 and TRBJ1-2; 8 positions agree with TRBD1. Germline V CDR1 and CDR2: LNHNV, YYDKDF (reference sequence). Unmatched junction bases numbered 5, after V lost 1 base and J lost 7 bases. The CDR3 sequence is 14 residues long. The CDR3 sequence: CATSRGQGASGYTF. The CDR3 nucleotides are TGTGCCACCAGCAGAGGTCAGGGGGCGAGTGGCTACACCTTC.

This rearrangement joins TRBV5-8 to TRBJ2-1; 11 positions agree with TRBD1. V gave up 0 bases and J gave up 7 bases; unmatched junction bases: 3. Germline CDR1 and CDR2: SGHTS and YDEGEE. This CDR3 region has 15 residues. The CDR3 sequence is CASSLGTGGENEQFF. The CDR3 DNA sequence: TGTGCCAGCAGCTTGGGGACAGGGGGCGAAAATGAGCAGTTCTTC.

J is TRBJ2-1 and V is TRBV19, with TRBD2 identical over 8 bases. V gave up 3 bases and J gave up 4 bases; unmatched junction bases: 5. This CDR3 spans 15 amino acids. Germline lookup yields CDR1 LNHDA and CDR2 SQIVND (reference sequence). Written as DNA, the CDR3 is TGTGCCAGTAGTATGAATAGCGGGGCATACAATGAGCAGTTCTTC. Amino acids: CASSMNSGAYNEQFF.

This chain connects TRBV14 to TRBJ1-6; D is uncertain. The CDR3 is made up of 16 amino acids. The germline V gene encodes CDR1 SGHDN and CDR2 FVKESK. Trimming took 1 base from V and 4 from J, leaving 11 bases between them. Here the CDR3 reads CASSQGGTRYNSPLHF. CDR3 nucleotide sequence: TGTGCCAGCAGCCAAGGGGGTACTAGATATAATTCACCCCTCCACTTT.

The chain employs TRBV25-1 and TRBJ1-5; D might be TRBD1 (6 bases). V gave up 2 bases and J gave up 2 bases, with 7 bases separating them. CDR1 is MGHDK, CDR2 SYGVNS, per germline. CDR3 length equals 14 residues. The CDR3: CASSETGRNQPQHF. The CDR3 nucleotides are TGTGCCAGCAGTGAAACAGGGCGCAATCAGCCCCAGCATTTT.

The chain carries TRBV6-1 and TRBJ1-2, with TRBD1 matching over 7 bases. V shed 2 bases and J 4 bases; nucleotides not matched to a gene: 4. This CDR3 is built from 14 residues. From germline, CDR1 is MNHNS and CDR2 SASEGT. The CDR3 loop reads CASSELGDSYGYTF. The CDR3 DNA sequence: TGTGCCAGCAGTGAACTAGGGGACAGCTATGGCTACACCTTC.

This chain uses TRBV2 with TRBJ2-5, with 9 bases fitting TRBD2. Trimming took 6 bases from V and 5 from J; bases not matched to a gene: 7. The germline gives CDR1 SNHLY, CDR2 FYNNEI. The CDR3 totals 14 residues. The CDR3 DNA follows: TGTGCCAGCAGCGGCGGGGGGGCAGGGGAGACCCAGTACTTC. Protein product: CASSGGGAGETQYF.

V gene TRBV9 combines with J gene TRBJ2-1, with TRBD2 matching 13 bases. CDR3 length: 16 residues. The ends lost 3 bases at V and 7 bases at J; junction bases unmatched: 7. CDR1 SGDLS and CDR2 YYNGEE come from the germline V gene. The chain's CDR3 is CASSALAGGPGNEQFF. DNA for the CDR3: TGTGCCAGCAGCGCACTAGCGGGAGGGCCTGGGAATGAGCAGTTCTTC.

This chain uses TRBV29-1 with TRBJ2-1; 7 bases match TRBD2. Per the germline V gene, CDR1 is SQVTM and CDR2 is ANQGSEA. CDR3 length: 15 residues. The V segment lost 0 bases and the J segment 3 bases; nucleotides outside the gene matches: 5. In DNA form, the CDR3 reads TGCAGCGTTGAAGAACCGCGGGAGTACTACAATGAGCAGTTCTTC. This codes for CSVEEPREYYNEQFF.

The sample holds one count of this clone. This sequence joins TRBV18 and TRBJ1-5; no clear D gene. Germline V gives CDR1 KGHSH, CDR2 LQKENI. The CDR3 loop spans 12 amino acids. V lost 7 bases, J lost 6 bases, and 10 bases lay in between. DNA for the CDR3: TGTGCCAGCTTCGGTCCCGGTCAGCCCCAGCATTTT. Its protein product is CASFGPGQPQHF.

This clone was detected only a few times. The chain uses TRBV4-3 and TRBJ1-1, with D maybe TRBD1 (5 bases). V was trimmed by 0 bases and J by 3 bases, leaving 11 bases between them. The CDR3 has 15 residues. Germline assignment: CDR1 LGHNA and CDR2 YSLEER. CDR3 bases: TGCGCCAGCAGCCAAGAAATCGGGGGGTACACTGAAGCTTTCTTT. This gives the protein CASSQEIGGYTEAFF.

The chain couples TRBV4-2 to TRBJ2-1; D is possibly TRBD1 (6 bases). Germline assignment: CDR1 LGHNA and CDR2 YNFKEQ. V was pared by 1 base and J by 9 bases, with 7 bases between. The CDR3 is made up of 12 amino acids. The CDR3 coding sequence is TGTGCCAGCAGCCAAGGGGGGCGTGAGCAGTTCTTC. Residues: CASSQGGREQFF.

This clone has a single count. The rearrangement links TRBV30 to TRBJ2-4, with D possibly being TRBD2 (6 bases). The germline V and J ends were trimmed by 5 bases and 5 bases, with 10 bases remaining between them. The CDR3 is 12 amino acids. CDR1 is GTSNPN, CDR2 SVGIG, per germline (reference sequence). CDR3 bases: TGTGCCTGGGGGGGACTCCAAAACATTCAGTACTTC. Its protein product is CAWGGLQNIQYF.